The 14 T cell receptor beta chains below all came from one sample that was sequenced in a study of post-analysis software for immune sequencing data. TCR beta cDNA libraries included unique molecular identifiers. Using its own MiXCR run on the PCR reads, TCRdb lists one record per CDR3 protein. Of fewer than 850,000 distinct CDR3 sequences in the sample, 25% to 30% are singletons; the top ten hold approximately 0.55%. Study results and caveats: Relative to controls, patients had about 5 TRBV segments at higher frequency, with TRBV5-6, TRBV5-1 and TRBV20-1 among these.

These receptors are not linked to any known antigen. The sequencing input was blood. These receptors came from a girl aged 5 to 17 with multiple sclerosis.

This clonotype has more than one count but fewer than ten. The chain employs TRBV27 and TRBJ1-5; D unresolved. This CDR3 region has 14 residues. CDR1 and CDR2 from the germline V gene are MNHEY and SMNVEV (reference sequence). The V end was cut by 4 bases, the J end by 1 base, with 8 bases between. Here the CDR3 reads CASSSRRSNQPQHF. The CDR3 DNA sequence: TGTGCCAGCAGTTCGAGACGAAGCAATCAGCCCCAGCATTTT.

This clonotype was found a few times. This chain joins TRBV6-2 or TRBV6-3 and TRBJ2-1; 8 nucleotides match TRBD2. CDR1 and CDR2 from the germline V gene are MNHEY and SVGEGT. V shed 4 bases and J 3 bases; nucleotides not matched to a gene: 5. There are 15 residues in the CDR3. CDR3 in amino acids: CASSFTSGGYNEQFF. In DNA, the CDR3 is TGTGCCAGCAGTTTCACGAGCGGGGGCTACAATGAGCAGTTCTTC.

About this clonotype itself: Since a much larger clone is just one base distant, this may be a read error. J is TRBJ2-1 and V is TRBV29-1; D may be TRBD2 (5 bases). Germline assignment: CDR1 SQVTM and CDR2 ANQGSEA. The CDR3 has 13 residues. CDR3 sequence reads: CSVSGSSYDEQFF. The CDR3 bases are TGCAGCGTTTCTGGGAGCTCCTACGATGAGCAGTTCTTC.

This clonotype appeared many times. The chain couples TRBV6-6 to TRBJ2-7; D is possibly TRBD2 (6 bases). In germline, CDR1 is MNHNY, CDR2 SVGAGI (reference sequence). With 6 bases removed from V and 3 bases from J, the gap between germline ends came to 15 bases. This CDR3 region has 14 residues. The CDR3 DNA reads TGTGCCAGCAGCGCGGGGCTAGCCAGCTACGAGCAGTACTTC. Its translation: CASSAGLASYEQYF.

This clonotype was seen only a few times. The chain carries TRBV20-1 and TRBJ2-5, with 9 bases aligning to TRBD1. V lost 0 bases, J lost 1 base, and 6 bases stayed unmatched. Germline CDR1 DFQATT, CDR2 SNEGSKA (reference sequence). The CDR3 is 16 residues long. CDR3 in amino acids: CSARDPSTGGQETQYF. CDR3 DNA: TGCAGTGCTAGAGATCCCTCGACAGGGGGCCAAGAGACCCAGTACTTC.

The CDR3: CASSRQYRRDHRTDTQYF. Written as DNA, the CDR3 is TGTGCCAGCAGCCGTCAGTATCGACGGGACCATCGGACAGATACGCAGTATTTT. The J gene is TRBJ2-3, the V gene TRBV13; D tentatively fits TRBD1 or TRBD2 (5 bases each). V was pared by 5 bases and J by 3 bases, with 24 bases between. CDR3 length equals 18 residues. Germline loops: CDR1 PRHDT, CDR2 FYEKMQ (reference sequence).

V is TRBV5-1 and J is TRBJ2-3; 11 positions agree with TRBD1. The CDR3 runs 13 residues. Germline CDR1 SGHRS, CDR2 YFSETQ. Trimming took 6 bases from V and 6 from J; bases not matched to a gene: 3. DNA of the CDR3: TGCGCCAGCAACCGGGACAGGGGGGATACGCAGTATTTT. Residues: CASNRDRGDTQYF.

The chain is built from TRBV5-1 and TRBJ2-5; 14 bases map to TRBD2. The CDR3 has 17 amino acids. The ends lost 4 bases at V and 5 bases at J; junction bases unmatched: 10. Germline CDR1 reads SGHRS; CDR2 reads YFSETQ. CDR3 nucleotides: TGCGCCAGCAGCCATTCAGGCGGACTAGCGGGGGGTGAGACCCAGTACTTC. Its protein is CASSHSGGLAGGETQYF.

In its sample, this clonotype was seen many times. The gene calls are TRBV28 and TRBJ2-5; TRBD1 matches at 7 bases. Germline V gene sequence: CDR1 MDHEN, CDR2 SYDVKM. Trimming at V came to 10 bases and at J to 5 bases, leaving 16 bases not matched to a gene. The CDR3 loop spans 15 amino acids. The CDR3 sequence is CAISLGGAGEETQYF. The DNA of the CDR3 is TGTGCCATTTCGTTAGGGGGCGCGGGTGAGGAGACCCAGTACTTC.

A few counts support this clonotype. V usage is TRBV7-9 and J usage is TRBJ2-7, with 10 bases identical to TRBD1. J lost 3 bases, V lost 1 base, and 6 bases had no gene match. In germline, CDR1 is SEHNR, CDR2 FQNEAQ (reference sequence). The CDR3 length is 16 residues. The CDR3: CASSLVGQGVDYEQYF. The DNA of the CDR3 is TGTGCCAGCAGCTTAGTAGGACAGGGGGTTGACTACGAGCAGTACTTC.

The V and J genes are TRBV11-2 and TRBJ2-5, with D possibly TRBD1 on 6 matching bases. V gave up 5 bases and J gave up 3 bases, with 16 bases separating them. Germline CDR1 and CDR2: SGHAT and FQNNGV. The CDR3 loop spans 15 amino acids. DNA for the CDR3: TGTGCCAGCAGCCCAGGGGACCGGCAAAAAGAGACCCAGTACTTC. Translation gives CASSPGDRQKETQYF.

This clonotype has only a few counts. The J gene is TRBJ2-1, the V gene TRBV7-2; no clear D gene. Deletions cut 5 bases from V and 3 bases from J, with 14 bases between. CDR3 length: 15 residues. Germline-derived CDR1 and CDR2 are SGHTA and FQGNSA. As DNA, the CDR3 is TGTGCCAGCAGCCCTAGGGTAAAGGGCTACAATGAGCAGTTCTTC. Protein product: CASSPRVKGYNEQFF.

This clonotype was seen more than once but under ten times. The chain has TRBV29-1 and TRBJ2-5, with TRBD2 matching over 7 bases. The CDR3 sequence is 14 residues long. CDR1 is SQVTM, CDR2 ANQGSEA, per germline. Losses at the gene ends were 3 bases for V and 2 bases for J; bases not matched to a gene: 6. DNA for the CDR3: TGCAGCGTTGAGGGAGGAGCGGGGCAAGAGACCCAGTACTTC. It encodes CSVEGGAGQETQYF. The variable domain in full, with the rest retrieved from reference TRBV29-1 and TRBJ2-5, is SAVISQKPSRDICQRGTSLTIQCQVDSQVTMMFWYRQQPGQSLTLIATANQGSEATYESGFVIDKFPISRPNLTFSTLTVSNMSPEDSSIYLCSVEGGAGQETQYFGPGTRLLVL.

A few counts support this clonotype. The chain is built from TRBV4-3 and TRBJ2-3; D gene ambiguous. The CDR3 consists of 14 residues. Germline loops: CDR1 LGHNA, CDR2 YSLEER. The V and J ends lost 1 base and 1 base respectively, with 6 bases between them. The CDR3 region has the DNA TGCGCCAGCAGCCAAGCTGGCCGCACAGATACGCAGTATTTT. Protein sequence: CASSQAGRTDTQYF.